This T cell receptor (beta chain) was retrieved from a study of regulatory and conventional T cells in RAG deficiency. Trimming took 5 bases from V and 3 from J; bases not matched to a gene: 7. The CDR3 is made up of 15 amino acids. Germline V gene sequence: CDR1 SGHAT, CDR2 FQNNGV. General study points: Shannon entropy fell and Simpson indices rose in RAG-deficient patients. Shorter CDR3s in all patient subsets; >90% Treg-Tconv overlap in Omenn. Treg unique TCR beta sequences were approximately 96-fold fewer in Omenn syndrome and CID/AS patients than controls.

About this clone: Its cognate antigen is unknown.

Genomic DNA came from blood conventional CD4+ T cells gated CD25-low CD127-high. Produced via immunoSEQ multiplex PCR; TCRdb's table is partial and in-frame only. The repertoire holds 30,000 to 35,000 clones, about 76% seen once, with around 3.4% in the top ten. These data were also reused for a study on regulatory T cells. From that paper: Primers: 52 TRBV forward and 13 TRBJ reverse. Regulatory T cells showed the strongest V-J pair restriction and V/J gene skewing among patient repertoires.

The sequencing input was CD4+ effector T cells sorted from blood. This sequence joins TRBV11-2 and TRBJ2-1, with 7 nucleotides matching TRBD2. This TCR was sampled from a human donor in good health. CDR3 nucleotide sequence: TGTGCCAGCAGCCCTGGGGGGGAGGTCTACAATGAGCAGTTCTTC. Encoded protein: CASSPGGEVYNEQFF.